This TCR beta chain derives from a study of T cell changes during pregnancy in multiple sclerosis. Here immunoSEQ multiplex PCR was the method, and the copy in TCRdb shows in-frame clones only, minus some. The table records 70,000 to 90,000 clones, roughly 93% of them present only once. The CDR3 runs to 16 residues. V dropped 2 bases and J dropped 8 bases, with 24 bases sitting between them. The germline V gene encodes CDR1 GTSNPN and CDR2 SVGIG (reference sequence). The V call is TRBV30, the J call TRBJ1-2; no definite D call. The source was peripheral blood, collected in the second trimester of pregnancy. The receptor was isolated from a female donor in good health, enrolled as a control in a pregnancy study. The CDR3 protein is CAWSLVGGVSLLGYTF. In DNA form, the CDR3 reads TGTGCCTGGAGTCTGGTCGGCGGGGTGAGCCTTCTGGGCTACACCTTC. Full variable domain (missing parts from reference TRBV30 and TRBJ1-2): SQTIHQWPATLVQPVGSPLSLECTVEGTSNPNLYWYRQAAGRGLQLLFYSVGIGQISSEVPQNLSASRPQDRQFILSSKKLLLSDSGFYLCAWSLVGGVSLLGYTFGSGTRLTVV.